A selection of T cell receptor beta chains follows, all from one sample in a study of blood T cell repertoires in COVID-19. Profiled with immunoSEQ multiplex PCR; TCRdb holds only in-frame clones, not every one. There are 120,000 to 150,000 clones in the sample; approximately 80% occur only once, and approximately 2.7% lies in the top ten. Sequenced material: peripheral blood. These receptors all come from a woman aged 40 to 55 with active or convalescent COVID-19. Both conserved end residues are part of each CDR3. A D gene is named only where the DNA matches it firmly. Clone sizes are given selectively: once, few, many, or a class where the clone is expanded.

clone size	D gene	J gene	V gene	CDR3 DNA	CDR3 protein
once	.	TRBJ2-7	TRBV6-1	TGTGCCAGCAGGGAAGGGACACCCGGTCACGAGCAGTACTTC	CASREGTPGHEQYF
.	.	TRBJ1-1	TRBV11-2	TGTGCCAGCAGCTTAGTACAGGTCGGCGAAGCTTTCTTT	CASSLVQVGEAFF
.	.	TRBJ1-2	TRBV3-1/TRBV3-2	TGTGCCAGCAGCCAAGATACGAGCGCGAACTATGGCTACACCTTC	CASSQDTSANYGYTF
.	TRBD1	TRBJ1-1	TRBV6-1	TGTGCCAGCAGTGAAGCCTCGGGACAGGGGGTTAGGACTGAAGCTTTCTTT	CASSEASGQGVRTEAFF
.	TRBD1	TRBJ1-1	TRBV13	TGTGCCAGCAGCCAATTCCGGACAGGGGGTAACACTGAAGCTTTCTTT	CASSQFRTGGNTEAFF
many	.	TRBJ2-7	TRBV2	TGTGCCAGCAGTAGCAGGGGCCTAGCGGCCCTAAATACGAAGCAGTACTTC	CASSSRGLAALNTKQYF
.	TRBD2	TRBJ2-2	TRBV27	TGTGCCAGCAGTTTCGGGGGAGGGACCGGGGAGCTGTTTTTT	CASSFGGGTGELFF
.	.	TRBJ1-1	TRBV16	TGTGCCAGCAGCCGCATCTCCGGGAACACTGAAGCTTTCTTT	CASSRISGNTEAFF
.	.	TRBJ2-1	TRBV4-1	TGCGCCAGCAGCCGGACAGTTTCCTACAATGAGCAGTTCTTC	CASSRTVSYNEQFF
.	TRBD2	TRBJ2-3	TRBV4-3	TGCGCCAGCAGCCAACTACCTAGCGGCGCCCTCACAGATACGCAGTATTTT	CASSQLPSGALTDTQYF
once	.	TRBJ1-1	TRBV30	TGTGCCTGGAATTACGCGGGGGCTGGCACTGAAGCTTTCTTT	CAWNYAGAGTEAFF